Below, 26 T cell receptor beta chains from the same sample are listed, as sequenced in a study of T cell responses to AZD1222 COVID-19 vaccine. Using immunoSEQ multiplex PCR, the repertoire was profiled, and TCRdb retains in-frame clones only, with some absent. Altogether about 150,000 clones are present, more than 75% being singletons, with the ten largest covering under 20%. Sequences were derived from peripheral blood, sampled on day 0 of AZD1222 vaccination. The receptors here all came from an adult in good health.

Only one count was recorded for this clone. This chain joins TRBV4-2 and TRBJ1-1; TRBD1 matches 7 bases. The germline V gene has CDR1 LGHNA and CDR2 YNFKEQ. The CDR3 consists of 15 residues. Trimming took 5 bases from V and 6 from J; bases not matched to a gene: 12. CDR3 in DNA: TGTGCCAGCAGCTCCCAGACAGGGACTTGGGCTGAAGCTTTCTTT. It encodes CASSSQTGTWAEAFF.

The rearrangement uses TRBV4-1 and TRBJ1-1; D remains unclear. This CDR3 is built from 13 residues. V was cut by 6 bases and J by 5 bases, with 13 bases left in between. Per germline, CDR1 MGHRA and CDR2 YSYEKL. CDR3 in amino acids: CASRRMVETEAFF. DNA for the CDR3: TGCGCCAGCAGGAGGATGGTGGAAACTGAAGCTTTCTTT.

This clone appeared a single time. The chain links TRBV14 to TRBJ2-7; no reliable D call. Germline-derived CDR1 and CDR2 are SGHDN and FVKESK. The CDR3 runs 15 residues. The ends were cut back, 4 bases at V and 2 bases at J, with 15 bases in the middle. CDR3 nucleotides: TGTGCCAGCAGCCCCTGGGGTACCATAACCTACGAGCAGTACTTC. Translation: CASSPWGTITYEQYF. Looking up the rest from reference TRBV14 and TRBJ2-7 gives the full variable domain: EAGVTQFPSHSVIEKGQTVTLRCDPISGHDNLYWYRRVMGKEIKFLLHFVKESKQDESGMPNNRFLAERTGGTYSTLKVQPAELEDSGVYFCASSPWGTITYEQYFGPGTRLTVT.

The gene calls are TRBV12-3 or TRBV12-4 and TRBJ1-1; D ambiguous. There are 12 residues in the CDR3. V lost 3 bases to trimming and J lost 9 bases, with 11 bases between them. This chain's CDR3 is CASSLVESQAFF. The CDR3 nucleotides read TGTGCCAGCAGTTTGGTCGAAAGTCAAGCTTTCTTT.

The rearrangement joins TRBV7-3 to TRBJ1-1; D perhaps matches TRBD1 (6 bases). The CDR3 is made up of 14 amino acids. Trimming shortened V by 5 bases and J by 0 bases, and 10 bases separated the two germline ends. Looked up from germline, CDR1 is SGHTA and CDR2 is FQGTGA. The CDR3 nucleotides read TGTGCCAGCAGCCGGGGGCTCTTGAACACTGAAGCTTTCTTT. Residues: CASSRGLLNTEAFF.

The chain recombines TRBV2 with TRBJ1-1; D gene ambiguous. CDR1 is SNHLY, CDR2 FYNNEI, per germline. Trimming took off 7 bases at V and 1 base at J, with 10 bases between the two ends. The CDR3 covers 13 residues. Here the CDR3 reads CASTSSQNTEAFF. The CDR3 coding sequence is TGTGCCAGCACAAGCAGCCAGAACACTGAAGCTTTCTTT.

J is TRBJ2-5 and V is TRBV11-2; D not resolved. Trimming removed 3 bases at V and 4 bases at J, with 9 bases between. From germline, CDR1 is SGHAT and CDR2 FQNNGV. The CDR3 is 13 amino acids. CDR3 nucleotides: TGTGCCAGCAGCTTCCACCCGCCAGAGACCCAGTACTTC. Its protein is CASSFHPPETQYF.

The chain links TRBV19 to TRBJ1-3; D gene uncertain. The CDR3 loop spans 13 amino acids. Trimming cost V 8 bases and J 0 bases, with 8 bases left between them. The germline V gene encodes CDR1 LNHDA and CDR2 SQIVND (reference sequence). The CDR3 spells CASEQISGNTIYF. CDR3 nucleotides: TGTGCCAGTGAACAGATCTCTGGAAACACCATATATTTT.

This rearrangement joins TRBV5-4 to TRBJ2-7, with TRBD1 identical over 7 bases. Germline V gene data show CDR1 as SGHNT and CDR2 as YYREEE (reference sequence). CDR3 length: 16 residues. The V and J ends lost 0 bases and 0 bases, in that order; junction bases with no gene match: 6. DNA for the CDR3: TGTGCCAGCAGCTTGGTGGGGACAGCCGTCTCCTACGAGCAGTACTTC. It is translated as CASSLVGTAVSYEQYF.

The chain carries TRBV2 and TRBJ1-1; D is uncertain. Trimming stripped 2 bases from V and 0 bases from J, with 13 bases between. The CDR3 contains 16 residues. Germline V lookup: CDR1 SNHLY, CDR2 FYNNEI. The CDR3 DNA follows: TGTGCCAGCAGTGAACCGATGACACGCATGAACACTGAAGCTTTCTTT. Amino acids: CASSEPMTRMNTEAFF.

CDR3 sequence: CASSLEGTAGYEQYF. The CDR3 DNA reads TGCGCCAGCAGCTTGGAAGGGACAGCGGGCTACGAGCAGTACTTC. The chain employs TRBV5-1 and TRBJ2-7, with D possibly matching TRBD1 (7 bases). The CDR3 length is 15 residues. Germline V gene data show CDR1 as SGHRS and CDR2 as YFSETQ. V lost 0 bases, J lost 3 bases, and 13 bases lay in between.

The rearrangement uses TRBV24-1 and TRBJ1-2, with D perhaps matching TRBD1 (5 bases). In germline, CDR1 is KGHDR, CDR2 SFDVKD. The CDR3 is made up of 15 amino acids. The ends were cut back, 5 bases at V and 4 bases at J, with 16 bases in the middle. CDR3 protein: CATSARGEGRYGYTF. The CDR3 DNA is TGTGCCACCAGTGCCCGGGGGGAGGGACGCTATGGCTACACCTTC.

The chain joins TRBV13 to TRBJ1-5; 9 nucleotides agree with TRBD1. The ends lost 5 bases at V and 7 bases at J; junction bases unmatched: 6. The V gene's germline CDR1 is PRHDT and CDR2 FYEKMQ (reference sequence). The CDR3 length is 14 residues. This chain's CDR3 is CASSPGTGNQPQHF. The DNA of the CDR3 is TGTGCCAGCAGCCCCGGGACAGGGAACCAGCCCCAGCATTTT.

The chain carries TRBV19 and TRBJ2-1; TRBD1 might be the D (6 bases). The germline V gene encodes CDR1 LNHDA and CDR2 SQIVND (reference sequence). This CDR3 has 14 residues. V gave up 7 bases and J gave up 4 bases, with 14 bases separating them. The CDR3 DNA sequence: TGTGCCAGTAAACAGGGAAGAGGTTACAATGAGCAGTTCTTC. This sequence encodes CASKQGRGYNEQFF.

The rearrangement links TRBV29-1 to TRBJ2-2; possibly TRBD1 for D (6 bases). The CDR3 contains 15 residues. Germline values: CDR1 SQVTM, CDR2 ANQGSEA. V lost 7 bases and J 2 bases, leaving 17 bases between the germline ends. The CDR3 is CSATTGTLNTGELFF. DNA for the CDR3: TGCAGCGCGACGACCGGGACACTTAACACCGGGGAGCTGTTTTTT.

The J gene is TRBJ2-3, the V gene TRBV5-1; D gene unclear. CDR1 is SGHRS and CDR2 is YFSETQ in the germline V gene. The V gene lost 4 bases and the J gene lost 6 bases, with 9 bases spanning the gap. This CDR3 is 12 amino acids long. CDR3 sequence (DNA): TGCGCCAGCAGCCGGGTATTGGATACGCAGTATTTT. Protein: CASSRVLDTQYF.

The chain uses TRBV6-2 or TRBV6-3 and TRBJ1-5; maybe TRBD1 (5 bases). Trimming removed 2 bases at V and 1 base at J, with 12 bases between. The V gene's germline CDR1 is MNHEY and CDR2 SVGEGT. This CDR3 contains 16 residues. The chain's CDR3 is CASSYRGSRSNQPQHF. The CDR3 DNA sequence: TGTGCCAGCAGTTACAGGGGCTCTAGAAGCAATCAGCCCCAGCATTTT.

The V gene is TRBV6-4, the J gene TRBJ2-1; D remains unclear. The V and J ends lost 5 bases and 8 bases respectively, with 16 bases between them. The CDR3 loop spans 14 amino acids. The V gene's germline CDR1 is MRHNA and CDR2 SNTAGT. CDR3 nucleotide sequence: TGTGCCAGCAGTAAGTATGGCGGTTACGATGAGCAGTTCTTC. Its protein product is CASSKYGGYDEQFF.

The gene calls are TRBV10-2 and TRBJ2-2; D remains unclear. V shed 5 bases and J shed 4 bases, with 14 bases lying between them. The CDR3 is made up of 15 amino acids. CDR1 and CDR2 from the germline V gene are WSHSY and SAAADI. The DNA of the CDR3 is TGCGCCAGCAGTTTAGGGTCCCCCGGCACCGGGGAGCTGTTTTTT. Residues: CASSLGSPGTGELFF.

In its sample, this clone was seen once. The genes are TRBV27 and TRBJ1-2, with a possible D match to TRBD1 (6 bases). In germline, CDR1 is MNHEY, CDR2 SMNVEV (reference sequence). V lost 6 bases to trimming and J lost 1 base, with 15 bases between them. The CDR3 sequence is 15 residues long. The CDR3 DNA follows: TGTGCCAGCAGCCATAATAAACAGGGTAACTATGGCTACACCTTC. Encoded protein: CASSHNKQGNYGYTF.

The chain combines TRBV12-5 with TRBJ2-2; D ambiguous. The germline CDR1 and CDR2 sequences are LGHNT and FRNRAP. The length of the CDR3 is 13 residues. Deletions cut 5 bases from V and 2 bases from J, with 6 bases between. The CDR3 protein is CASGLPNTGELFF. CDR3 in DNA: TGTGCTAGTGGTCTCCCTAACACCGGGGAGCTGTTTTTT.

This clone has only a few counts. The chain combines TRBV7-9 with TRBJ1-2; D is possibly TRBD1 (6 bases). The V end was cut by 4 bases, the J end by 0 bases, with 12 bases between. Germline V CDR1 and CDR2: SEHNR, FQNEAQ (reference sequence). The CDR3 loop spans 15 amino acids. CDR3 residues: CASSYTGKTNYGYTF. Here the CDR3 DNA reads TGTGCCAGCAGCTATACAGGGAAAACTAACTATGGCTACACCTTC.

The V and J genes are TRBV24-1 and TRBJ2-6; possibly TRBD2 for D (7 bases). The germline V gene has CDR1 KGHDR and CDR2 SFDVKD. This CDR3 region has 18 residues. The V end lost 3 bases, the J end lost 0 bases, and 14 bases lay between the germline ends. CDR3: CATSDPKRGHSGANVLTF. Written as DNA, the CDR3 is TGTGCCACCAGTGATCCTAAGCGGGGACACTCTGGGGCCAACGTCCTGACTTTC.

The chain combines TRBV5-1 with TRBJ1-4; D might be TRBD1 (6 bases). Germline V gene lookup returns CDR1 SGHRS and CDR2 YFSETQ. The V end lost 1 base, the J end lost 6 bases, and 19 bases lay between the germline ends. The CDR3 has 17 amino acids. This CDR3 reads CASSLRPGVPLDEKLFF. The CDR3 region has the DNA TGCGCCAGCAGCTTGAGGCCAGGGGTCCCCCTAGATGAAAAACTGTTTTTT.

CDR3 DNA sequence: TGTGCCAGAACAGGGGCCGGTCAGCCCCAGCATTTT. This encodes CARTGAGQPQHF. The chain combines TRBV21-1 with TRBJ1-5; the tabulated D call, TRBD1, remains unverified against the DNA. TRBV21-1 is given as a pseudogene. The CDR3 is made up of 12 amino acids.

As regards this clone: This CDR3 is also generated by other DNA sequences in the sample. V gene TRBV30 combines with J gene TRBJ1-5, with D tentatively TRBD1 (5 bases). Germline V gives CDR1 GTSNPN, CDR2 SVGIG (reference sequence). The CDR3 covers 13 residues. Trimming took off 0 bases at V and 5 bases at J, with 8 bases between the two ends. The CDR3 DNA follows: TGTGCCTGGAGTGTGGGGGGAGATCAGCCCCAGCATTTT. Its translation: CAWSVGGDQPQHF.